The TCR beta chain described here comes from a study of beta chain features in type 1 diabetes. Study-level background: No age, gender or cell yield differences were seen between patients and healthy donors.

Regarding this clone: Its antigen is undetermined.

Investigators reverse transcribed all isolated RNA, so they sequenced expressed TCRB transcripts. Method: immunoSEQ multiplex PCR; TCRdb's copy keeps in-frame clones and lacks some. The data contain 860,000 or so clones, 17% of them seen just once; the ten biggest clones take up 0.02% to 0.03%. General observations from the study: Patients and controls would share equally any PCR tilt toward shorter templates.

Trimming stripped 1 base from V and 7 bases from J, with 18 bases between. Germline CDR1 SGHDN, CDR2 FVKESK. The CDR3 is made up of 16 amino acids. Each sorted fraction was over 95% pure. The TCR sequence derives from a woman aged 18-30 years in good health. The V call is TRBV14, the J call TRBJ2-3, with D unresolved. The sequencing sample was made of naive CD4+ T cells from blood. The CDR3 DNA follows: TGTGCCAGCAGCCAAGGCCCTCCTCTGGGTAGAAATACGCAGTATTTT. Translated, it gives CASSQGPPLGRNTQYF.